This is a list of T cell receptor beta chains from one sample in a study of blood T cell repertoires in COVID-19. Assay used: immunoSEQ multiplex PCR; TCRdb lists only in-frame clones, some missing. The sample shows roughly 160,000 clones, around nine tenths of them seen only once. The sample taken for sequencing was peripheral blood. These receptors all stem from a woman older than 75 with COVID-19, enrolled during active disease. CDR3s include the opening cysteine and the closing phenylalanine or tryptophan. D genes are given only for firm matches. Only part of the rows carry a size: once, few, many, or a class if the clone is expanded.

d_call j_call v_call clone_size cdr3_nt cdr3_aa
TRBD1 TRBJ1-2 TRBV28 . TGTGCCAGCAGTTTCCGGGACAGGGCACCCCCCGACTATGGCTACACCTTC CASSFRDRAPPDYGYTF
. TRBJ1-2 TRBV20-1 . TGCAGTAGTACGCACTCGTATGGCTACACCTTC CSSTHSYGYTF
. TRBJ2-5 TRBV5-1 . TGCGCCAGCAGCTTGGATGGGACTTTAGTAGAGACCCAGTACTTC CASSLDGTLVETQYF
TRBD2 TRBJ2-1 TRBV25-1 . TGTGCCAGCAGGGGGAGGGAGGGGAGGTATGAGCAGTTCTTC CASRGREGRYEQFF
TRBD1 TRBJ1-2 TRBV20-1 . TGCAGTGCGGAGGGACAGGATGGCTACACCTTC CSAEGQDGYTF
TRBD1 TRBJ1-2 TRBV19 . TGTGCCAGTAGTAGCCCGGGACAGGTCGCTTATGGCTACACCTTC CASSSPGQVAYGYTF
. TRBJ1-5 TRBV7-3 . TGTGCCAGCAGCCTGCAGGTGGTGAGTGGACAGCCCCAGCATTTT CASSLQVVSGQPQHF
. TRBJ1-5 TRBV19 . TGTGCCAGTACCCCCCTGAGGGGGAAAGAAGATCAGCCCCAGCATTTT CASTPLRGKEDQPQHF
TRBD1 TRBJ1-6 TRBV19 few TGTGCCAGTAGTACGACAGGGGGTAATTCACCCCTCCACTTT CASSTTGGNSPLHF
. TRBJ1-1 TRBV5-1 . TGCGCCAGCAGCGCGGCCGGCGCACGGAACACTGAAGCTTTCTTT CASSAAGARNTEAFF
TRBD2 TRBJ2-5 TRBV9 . TGTGCCAGCAGCGCTGGACTAGCGAACGCAGAGACCCAGTACTTC CASSAGLANAETQYF
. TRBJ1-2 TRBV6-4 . TGTGCCAGCAGTGCCTCCCAGACATCCAACTATGGCTACACCTTC CASSASQTSNYGYTF
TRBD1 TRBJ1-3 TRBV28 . TGTGCCAGCACCAGGACAGGGCCTTTTGGAAACACCATATATTTT CASTRTGPFGNTIYF
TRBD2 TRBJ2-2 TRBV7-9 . TGTGCCAGCAGCTTAGACTGGGCGGGAGTGGGCACCGGGGAGCTGTTTTTT CASSLDWAGVGTGELFF
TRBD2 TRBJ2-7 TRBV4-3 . TGCGCCAGCAGCCGCGGGACTAGCGACTACGAGCAGTACTTC CASSRGTSDYEQYF
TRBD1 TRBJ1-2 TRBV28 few TGTGCCAGCAGCCGCGGACAGGAGGATAACTATGGCTACACCTTC CASSRGQEDNYGYTF
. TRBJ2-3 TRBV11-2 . TGTGCCAGCAGCCCGAGGGAGTGGGCGGGTGGCACAGATACGCAGTATTTT CASSPREWAGGTDTQYF
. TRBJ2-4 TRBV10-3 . TGTGCCATCAGCCAGGACATAGGGAACATTCAGTACTTC CAISQDIGNIQYF
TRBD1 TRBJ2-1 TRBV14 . TGTGCCAGCAGCCGGAAGGACAGGGGGGATAATGAGCAGTTCTTC CASSRKDRGDNEQFF
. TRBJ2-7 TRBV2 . TGTGCCAGCAGTGAATTGAGCTACGAGCAGTACTTC CASSELSYEQYF
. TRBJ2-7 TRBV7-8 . TGTGCCAGCAGCTTATCCGACAGAAGCTCCTACGAGCAGTACTTC CASSLSDRSSYEQYF
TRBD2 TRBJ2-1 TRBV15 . TGTGCCACCAGCAGAGATGTAACGGGAGGGCAGCAACAGTTCTTC CATSRDVTGGQQQFF
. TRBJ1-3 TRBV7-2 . TGTGCCAGCAGCGCCGAGCCATACCGTTCTGGAAACACCATATATTTT CASSAEPYRSGNTIYF
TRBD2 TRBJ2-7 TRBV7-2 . TGTGCCAGCTTCGGGACTAAAAAATACGAGCAGTACTTC CASFGTKKYEQYF
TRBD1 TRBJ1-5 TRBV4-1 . TGCGCCAGCAGCCCGCCGGGACAGACGGATCAGCCCCAGCATTTT CASSPPGQTDQPQHF
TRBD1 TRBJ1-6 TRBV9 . TGTGCCAGCAGCGAAACAGGGGACTCACCCCTCCACTTT CASSETGDSPLHF
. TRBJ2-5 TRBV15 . TGTGCCACCAGCAGAGGGGGCGGTCAAGAGACCCAGTACTTC CATSRGGGQETQYF
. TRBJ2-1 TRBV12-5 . TGTGCTAGTGACCAGACAGGGACAGAAGCGGGAGCCGTCTACAATGAGCAGTTCTTC CASDQTGTEAGAVYNEQFF
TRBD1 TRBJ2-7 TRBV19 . TGTGCCAGTAGGCGACAGGGGGCGCGTAACGAGCAGTACTTC CASRRQGARNEQYF
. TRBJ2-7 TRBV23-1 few TGCGCCAGCAGTCAATCCATTTGGGGCAGGGTGGACGAATGGGTATACTTC CASSQSIWGRVDEWVYF
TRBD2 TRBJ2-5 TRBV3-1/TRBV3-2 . TGTGCCAGCAGCCAAGGATTAGCGGGAGGAAAAGAGACCCAGTACTTC CASSQGLAGGKETQYF
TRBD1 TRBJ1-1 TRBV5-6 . TGTGCCAGCAGCCCGCGGACAGGGGGAGTTTCTGATGAAGCTTTCTTT CASSPRTGGVSDEAFF
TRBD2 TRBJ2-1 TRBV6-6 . TGTGCCAGCCAGCGGGGGTACAATGAGCAGTTCTTC CASQRGYNEQFF
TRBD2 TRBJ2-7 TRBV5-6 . TGTGCCAGCAGCTTAGCGGGACTGGGGGAGCAGTACTTC CASSLAGLGEQYF